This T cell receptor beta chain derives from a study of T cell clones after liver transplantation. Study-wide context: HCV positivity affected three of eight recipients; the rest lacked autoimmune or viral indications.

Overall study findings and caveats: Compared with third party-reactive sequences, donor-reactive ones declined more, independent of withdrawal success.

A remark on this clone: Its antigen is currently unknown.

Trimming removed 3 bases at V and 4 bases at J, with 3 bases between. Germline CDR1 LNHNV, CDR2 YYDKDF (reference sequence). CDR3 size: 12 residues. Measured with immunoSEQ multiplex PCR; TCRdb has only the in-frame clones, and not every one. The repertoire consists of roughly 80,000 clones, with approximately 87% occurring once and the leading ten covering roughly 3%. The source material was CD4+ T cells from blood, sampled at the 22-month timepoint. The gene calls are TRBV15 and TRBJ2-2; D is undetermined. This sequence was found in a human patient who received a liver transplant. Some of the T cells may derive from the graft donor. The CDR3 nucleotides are TGTGCCACCAGCAGCAGCACCGGGGAGCTGTTTTTT. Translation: CATSSSTGELFF.